Below, 18 T cell receptor beta chains from the same sample are listed, as sequenced in a study of shared clonotypes between healthy human individuals. TCRdb keeps only in-frame clones here, not all; method: immunoSEQ multiplex PCR. The sample yields over a million clones, roughly 96% seen once. Sequencing input: naive CD4+ T cells sorted from blood. The subset was: CD45RA+ positively selected. All receptors derive from a man aged 25 to 40 in good health.

The chain joins TRBV5-3 to TRBJ1-1; TRBD1 might be the D (5 bases). TRBV5-3 is sorted into the ORF group, with uncertain function. CDR3 size: 11 residues. Trimming shortened V by 4 bases and J by 9 bases, and 10 bases separated the two germline ends. CDR3 region: CARSRGNQAFF. CDR3 DNA: TGTGCCAGAAGCCGGGGGAATCAAGCTTTCTTT.

In this sample, this clone turned up once. The V gene is TRBV19, the J gene TRBJ1-5, with a tentative D call TRBD1 (6 bases). The germline V gene has CDR1 LNHDA and CDR2 SQIVND (reference sequence). This CDR3 is built from 15 residues. Trimming took off 3 bases at V and 1 base at J, with 10 bases between the two ends. The CDR3 spells CASSIGTRSNQPQHF. As DNA, the CDR3 is TGTGCCAGTAGTATCGGGACACGGAGCAATCAGCCCCAGCATTTT.

The chain carries TRBV27 and TRBJ2-3; 10 nucleotides agree with TRBD2. The CDR3 totals 15 residues. J was trimmed by 5 bases and V by 3 bases; bases with no gene match: 5. From germline, CDR1 is MNHEY and CDR2 SMNVEV (reference sequence). The CDR3 DNA follows: TGTGCCAGCAGTTTTAAAGCGGGAGGGCTAGATACGCAGTATTTT. Protein product: CASSFKAGGLDTQYF.

The rearrangement uses TRBV27 and TRBJ2-6, with 7 nucleotides matching TRBD1. Trimming at V came to 5 bases and at J to 2 bases, leaving 9 bases not matched to a gene. CDR3 length: 17 amino acids. Germline CDR1 and CDR2: MNHEY and SMNVEV (reference sequence). Here the CDR3 reads CASSPRTGVAGANVLTF. In DNA form, the CDR3 reads TGTGCCAGCAGTCCCCGGACAGGAGTGGCTGGGGCCAACGTCCTGACTTTC.

As to this clone: At the DNA level, this CDR3 is encoded by other sequences in the same sample as well. The chain uses TRBV14 and TRBJ2-2, with D possibly matching TRBD2 (5 bases). Germline V gene sequence: CDR1 SGHDN, CDR2 FVKESK. Deletions cut 1 base from V and 5 bases from J, with 11 bases between. The CDR3 contains 15 residues. CDR3 protein: CASSQVFRGTGELFF. The CDR3 DNA is TGTGCCAGCAGCCAAGTCTTTCGGGGTACCGGGGAGCTGTTTTTT.

V usage is TRBV5-1 and J usage is TRBJ2-2; TRBD1 aligns across 7 bases. After removal of 4 bases from V and 4 bases from J, the junction contained 4 bases not matched to a gene. The V gene's germline CDR1 is SGHRS and CDR2 YFSETQ. The CDR3 covers 14 residues. The CDR3 reads CASSRDSGTGELFF. For the CDR3, the DNA is TGCGCCAGCAGCCGGGACAGCGGCACCGGGGAGCTGTTTTTT.

This sequence joins TRBV20-1 and TRBJ1-2, with TRBD1 matching over 7 bases. Per germline, CDR1 DFQATT and CDR2 SNEGSKA (reference sequence). Unmatched junction bases numbered 11, after V lost 5 bases and J lost 14 bases. The CDR3 totals 11 residues. The CDR3 is CSAEGQILITF. In DNA form, the CDR3 reads TGCAGTGCTGAGGGACAGATCTTAATAACCTTC.

Concerning this clone: The junction shows a germline mismatch at one end, possibly a read error. At the DNA level, this CDR3 is encoded by other sequences in the same sample as well. The chain carries TRBV15 and TRBJ2-7; TRBD1 matches 7 bases. The CDR3 has 16 residues. Germline CDR1 is LNHNV and CDR2 is YYDKDF (reference sequence). CDR3 region: CATSRDIKDRYHEQYF. CDR3 coding DNA: TGTGCCACTAGCAGGGACATTAAGGACAGGTACCACGAGCAGTACTTC. The whole variable domain, filled in from reference TRBV15 and TRBJ2-7, reads DAMVIQNPRYQVTQFGKPVTLSCSQTLNHNVMYWYQQKSSQAPKLLFHYYDKDFNNEADTPDNFQSRRPNTSFCFLDIRSPGLGDTAMYLCATSRDIKDRYHEQYFGPGTRLTVT.

The genes are TRBV6-6 and TRBJ1-2; 9 positions agree with TRBD1. Germline V CDR1 and CDR2: MNHNY, SVGAGI (reference sequence). The CDR3 spans 14 residues. With V trimmed by 2 bases and J by 6 bases, 4 bases remained unmatched. The CDR3 DNA reads TGTGCCAGCAGTTACACAGGGGGCGAGGATGGCTACACCTTC. Residues: CASSYTGGEDGYTF.

V and J are TRBV18 and TRBJ2-5; D is uncertain. The germline V and J ends were trimmed by 6 bases and 5 bases, with 19 bases remaining between them. CDR1 and CDR2 from the germline V gene are KGHSH and LQKENI. The CDR3 is 15 residues long. In DNA form, the CDR3 reads TGTGCCAGCTCTTTAACACACAAGGGCCGCGAGACCCAGTACTTC. Its translation is CASSLTHKGRETQYF.

The gene calls are TRBV25-1 and TRBJ2-6; D is unresolved. The CDR3 length is 16 residues. The germline CDR1 and CDR2 sequences are MGHDK and SYGVNS. V dropped 5 bases and J dropped 0 bases, with 11 bases sitting between them. The CDR3 DNA reads TGTGCCAGCAGTCGTGGCAGGAGCTCTGGGGCCAACGTCCTGACTTTC. Amino acid sequence: CASSRGRSSGANVLTF. The full variable domain, rest sourced from reference TRBV25-1 and TRBJ2-6, is EADIYQTPRYLVIGTGKKITLECSQTMGHDKMYWYQQDPGMELHLIHYSYGVNSTEKGDLSSESTVSRIRTEHFPLTLESARPSHTSQYLCASSRGRSSGANVLTFGAGSRLTVL.

The gene calls are TRBV28 and TRBJ2-2; the D is unclear. Germline-derived CDR1 and CDR2 are MDHEN and SYDVKM. The CDR3 contains 15 residues. V lost 7 bases, J lost 7 bases, and 19 bases lay in between. In nucleotides, the CDR3 is TGTGCCAGCAAAGGTTCACCGATCCCAAGCGGGGAGCTGTTTTTT. This translates into CASKGSPIPSGELFF.

This rearrangement joins TRBV5-4 to TRBJ2-5; 7 positions agree with TRBD1. The CDR3 extends over 14 amino acids. V trimming: 0 bases; J trimming: 5 bases; junction bases outside the gene matches: 4. Germline CDR1 and CDR2: SGHNT and YYREEE (reference sequence). CDR3 DNA: TGTGCCAGCAGCTTGGCCCGCAGGGGGGAGACCCAGTACTTC. Residues: CASSLARRGETQYF.

The chain combines TRBV5-1 with TRBJ2-2; D unclear. The V gene lost 4 bases and the J gene lost 2 bases, with 15 bases spanning the gap. This CDR3 is built from 16 residues. Germline CDR1 and CDR2: SGHRS and YFSETQ. DNA of the CDR3: TGCGCCAGCAGCAATCAGGACGGGCGCAACACCGGGGAGCTGTTTTTT. As protein: CASSNQDGRNTGELFF.

The chain has TRBV21-1 and TRBJ1-3; TRBD1, the table's D call, was not compared with the DNA. TRBV21-1 is a pseudogene locus. The CDR3 runs 16 residues. CDR3 amino acids: CASSPGQDYSGNTIYF. DNA of the CDR3: TGTGCCAGCAGCCCGGGACAGGACTACTCTGGAAACACCATATATTTT.

The rearrangement links TRBV18 to TRBJ1-1; D remains ambiguous. The CDR3 length is 15 residues. The V end was cut by 6 bases, the J end by 1 base, with 15 bases between. Germline-derived CDR1 and CDR2 are KGHSH and LQKENI. The CDR3 region is CASSPSRRANTEAFF. The CDR3 DNA is TGTGCCAGCTCTCCGTCGAGGCGGGCGAACACTGAAGCTTTCTTT.

The chain uses TRBV5-1 and TRBJ2-1; 9 nucleotides match TRBD2. With 3 bases clipped from V and 16 bases from J, the junction kept 11 bases outside the gene matches. There are 13 residues in the CDR3. In germline, CDR1 is SGHRS, CDR2 YFSETQ. CDR3 amino acids: CASSYKLGTSPFF. Written as DNA, the CDR3 is TGCGCCAGCAGCTACAAACTCGGGACTAGCCCTTTCTTC. Looking up the rest from reference TRBV5-1 and TRBJ2-1 gives the full variable domain: KAGVTQTPRYLIKTRGQQVTLSCSPISGHRSVSWYQQTPGQGLQFLFEYFSETQRNKGNFPGRFSGRQFSNSRSEMNVSTLELGDSALYLCASSYKLGTSPFFGPGTRLTVL.

CDR3 residues: CASSPTTGLNSGNTIYF. The CDR3 DNA sequence: TGTGCCAGCAGCCCAACGACAGGACTTAACTCTGGAAACACCATATATTTT. The J gene is TRBJ1-3, the V gene TRBV11-2, with TRBD1 as a possible D gene (6 bases). The V gene's germline CDR1 is SGHAT and CDR2 FQNNGV. The CDR3 consists of 17 residues. V was cut by 5 bases and J by 0 bases, with 17 bases left in between. Based on the CDR3 plus reference TRBV11-2 and TRBJ1-3, the full variable domain is EAGVAQSPRYKIIEKRQSVAFWCNPISGHATLYWYQQILGQGPKLLIQFQNNGVVDDSQLPKDRFSAERLKGVDSTLKIQPAKLEDSAVYLCASSPTTGLNSGNTIYFGEGSWLTVV.